The source of this TCR beta chain is a study of T cell responses to AZD1222 COVID-19 vaccine. Points from the study as a whole: Spike was spanned by vaccine-associated CD4 TCRs, with dominance at 160-218 and 743-854. Mostly white British, mostly female donors; authors suggested clonal diversity may be underestimated. The study identified only six AZD1222 recipients as seropositive at baseline.

Assay: immunoSEQ multiplex PCR; the TCRdb copy retains only in-frame clones and omits some. The sample shows about 96,000 clones, 70% to 90% of them seen only once. Germline V CDR1 and CDR2: SGHVS, FQNEAQ. V dropped 5 bases and J dropped 10; count of bases not matched to a gene: 13. The CDR3 has 16 residues. As concerns this clone: The antigen remains undetermined.

The sequenced sample was peripheral blood, obtained on day 0 of AZD1222 vaccination. V usage is TRBV7-8 and J usage is TRBJ2-5, with 13 positions matching TRBD2. The TCR originated in an adult in good health. Here the CDR3 DNA reads TGTGCCAGCAGCCGAACGGGACTAGCGGGGTATGAGGGCCAGTACTTC. This codes for CASSRTGLAGYEGQYF.